This entry concerns a single T cell receptor beta chain. CDR1 SGDLS and CDR2 YYNGEE come from the germline V gene. The CDR3 is 14 amino acids. The V and J ends lost 4 bases and 4 bases respectively, with 14 bases between them. This sample was taken from a study of shared clonotypes between healthy human individuals. Replicate PCRs for sorted subsets used around 200 ng DNA; this equaled 25,000 to 30,000 T cell genomes. The method was immunoSEQ multiplex PCR; TCRdb's version includes in-frame clones alone and lacks a portion of them. The sample records about 980,000 clones, around 80% being singletons. The TCR originated in a man between 18 and 35 years old in good health. The sample taken for sequencing was memory CD4+ T cells sorted from blood. Documented subset: CD45RA-negative fraction. The rearrangement uses TRBV9 and TRBJ1-2; D is unresolved. The CDR3 bases are TGTGCCAGCAGCAACCGGACGAGCGTCTATGGCTACACCTTC. Translated, it gives CASSNRTSVYGYTF. The whole variable domain, remainder taken from reference TRBV9 and TRBJ1-2, is DSGVTQTPKHLITATGQRVTLRCSPRSGDLSVYWYQQSLDQGLQFLIQYYNGEERAKGNILERFSAQQFPDLHSELNLSSLELGDSALYFCASSNRTSVYGYTFGSGTRLTVV.